This note documents a single T cell receptor beta chain sequence. Antigen specificity is unknown. This CDR3 has 14 amino acids. The junction had 5 bases not matched to a gene; V was cut back by 2 bases and J by 8 bases. Germline CDR1 MDHEN, CDR2 SYDVKM. Every isolated RNA sample was fully reverse transcribed, so sequencing captured expressed TCRB transcripts. Assay: immunoSEQ multiplex PCR; the TCRdb copy retains only in-frame clones and omits some. The table records about 250,000 clones, about a tenth of them present only once. This sample was taken from a study of beta chain features in type 1 diabetes. General study findings and limits: TCRB CDR3 length was moderately but significantly reduced in all four CD4+ subsets of Type 1 diabetes patients. Unsettled here was the matter of whether HLA type influences TCRB rearrangement.

Approximately 0.11 L of blood, on average, came from one heparinised draw per donor. Populations obtained by sorting all exceeded 95% purity. The chain combines TRBV28 with TRBJ1-5; 8 nucleotides agree with TRBD1. The sequence was collected from a man aged 25 to 40 with type 1 diabetes. The sequenced sample consisted of naive CD4+ T cells from blood. DNA for the CDR3: TGTGCCAGCAGTTTAGGAGGGACAGGCAAGCCCCAGCATTTT. It encodes CASSLGGTGKPQHF.